A selection of T cell receptor beta chains follows, all from one sample in a study of T cell changes during pregnancy in multiple sclerosis. Assay used: immunoSEQ multiplex PCR; TCRdb lists only in-frame clones, some missing. The data contain 60,000 or so clones, more than 80% of them seen just once; the ten biggest clones take up 0.4% to 0.5%. The sequencing here drew on CD4+ T cells from peripheral blood mononuclear cells, taken after pregnancy. The receptor set was obtained from a female donor in good health, enrolled as a control in a pregnancy study. CDR3s include the opening cysteine and the closing phenylalanine or tryptophan. Fields, in order: V gene, J gene, clone size, D gene, CDR3 protein, CDR3 DNA. A D gene is named only where the DNA matches it firmly. Clone size is given for some rows only: seen once, a few or many times, or a class if the clone is expanded.

TRBV6-6	TRBJ2-7	few	NA	CASSYSQGSYEQYF	TGTGCCAGCAGTTACTCCCAGGGGAGCTACGAGCAGTACTTC
TRBV30	TRBJ1-5	NA	NA	CAWSFGTSAGGDQPQHF	TGTGCCTGGAGTTTCGGGACATCGGCAGGAGGAGATCAGCCCCAGCATTTT
TRBV21-1	TRBJ1-2	once	NA	CASSKEGSYYGYTF	TGTGCCAGCAGCAAAGAGGGGTCGTACTATGGCTACACCTTC
TRBV19	TRBJ1-2	NA	TRBD1	CASRDRDANYGYTF	TGTGCCAGTCGGGACAGGGACGCTAACTATGGCTACACCTTC
TRBV15	TRBJ1-5	NA	TRBD1	CATSRDRQGGQPQHF	TGTGCCACCAGCAGAGATCGACAGGGGGGTCAGCCCCAGCATTTT
TRBV25-1	TRBJ1-4	NA	NA	CASSDLDGGPNEKLFF	TGTGCCAGCAGCGACTTGGATGGCGGCCCTAATGAAAAACTGTTTTTT
TRBV5-4	TRBJ1-6	many	NA	CASSLLPGKVGSPLHF	TGTGCCAGCAGCTTGTTGCCGGGGAAGGTTGGATCACCCCTCCACTTT
TRBV5-1	TRBJ2-7	NA	NA	CASSLVSGVYEQYF	TGCGCCAGCAGCTTGGTTTCGGGGGTCTACGAGCAGTACTTC
TRBV7-2	TRBJ2-7	NA	TRBD2	CASSLPASGGLRSYEQYF	TGTGCCAGCAGCTTACCGGCTAGCGGGGGTCTACGTTCCTACGAGCAGTACTTC
TRBV11-2	TRBJ1-4	NA	TRBD1	CASSLSTGGREKLFF	TGTGCCAGCAGCTTATCTACAGGGGGGAGAGAAAAACTGTTTTTT
TRBV11-2	TRBJ1-1	NA	NA	CASSLVTTGTEAFF	TGTGCCAGCAGCTTAGTTACAACGGGTACTGAAGCTTTCTTT
TRBV30	TRBJ1-1	NA	NA	CARLQGNTEAFF	TGTGCCCGATTACAGGGAAATACTGAAGCTTTCTTT
TRBV11-2	TRBJ2-3	NA	TRBD2	CASSSVGGGGPDTQYF	TGTGCCAGCAGCTCCGTGGGGGGGGGAGGGCCAGATACGCAGTATTTT
TRBV5-1	TRBJ1-3	NA	TRBD1	CASSSQGALNGNTIYF	TGCGCCAGCAGCTCACAGGGGGCGCTGAATGGAAACACCATATATTTT
TRBV10-3	TRBJ2-2	NA	TRBD2	CAISDSGGKPGELFF	TGTGCCATCAGTGATAGCGGGGGGAAACCCGGGGAGCTGTTTTTT
TRBV30	TRBJ1-1	NA	TRBD1	CAWTGTGGAEAFF	TGTGCCTGGACAGGGACAGGGGGCGCTGAAGCTTTCTTT
TRBV5-6	TRBJ1-4	few	TRBD1	CASRETGAYNEKLFF	TGTGCCAGCAGGGAGACAGGGGCCTATAATGAAAAACTGTTTTTT
TRBV5-4	TRBJ2-5	NA	NA	CASSLASDVGRETQYF	TGTGCCAGCAGCTTAGCGAGCGATGTGGGTAGGGAGACCCAGTACTTC
TRBV5-1	TRBJ2-7	NA	TRBD1	CASSLATGENEQYF	TGCGCCAGCAGCTTAGCGACAGGGGAGAATGAGCAGTACTTC
TRBV14	TRBJ1-2	NA	NA	CASSPRQGDGYTF	TGTGCCAGCAGCCCCAGGCAAGGCGATGGCTACACCTTC
TRBV5-1	TRBJ2-1	NA	TRBD1	CASSLDGAGGLDEQFF	TGCGCCAGCAGCTTGGACGGGGCAGGGGGCCTCGATGAGCAGTTCTTC
TRBV5-1	TRBJ1-2	NA	TRBD1	CASSAGTGPGGYTF	TGCGCCAGCAGCGCTGGGACAGGGCCGGGGGGCTACACCTTC
TRBV5-4	TRBJ1-1	NA	NA	CASSLDHEATEAFF	TGTGCCAGCAGCTTGGATCACGAGGCCACTGAAGCTTTCTTT
TRBV5-1	TRBJ1-3	NA	NA	CASRPISGNTIYF	TGCGCCAGCAGGCCTATCTCTGGAAACACCATATATTTT
TRBV7-3	TRBJ1-5	NA	NA	CAVQGWAEISNQPQHF	TGTGCCGTTCAGGGCTGGGCCGAGATTAGCAATCAGCCCCAGCATTTT
TRBV11-2	TRBJ2-3	NA	TRBD2	CASSLRLAASTDTQYF	TGTGCCAGCAGCTTGAGACTAGCGGCTAGCACAGATACGCAGTATTTT
TRBV30	TRBJ1-2	once	TRBD1	CAWSASTGAFNYGYTF	TGTGCCTGGAGTGCTTCGACAGGGGCCTTTAACTATGGCTACACCTTC
TRBV5-5	TRBJ1-2	NA	NA	CASRTTLNYGYTF	TGTGCCAGCCGGACAACCCTCAACTATGGCTACACCTTC
TRBV5-1	TRBJ1-3	NA	NA	CASSSGQSSGNTIYF	TGCGCCAGCAGCAGCGGACAGAGCTCTGGAAACACCATATATTTT
TRBV27	TRBJ1-2	NA	TRBD1	CASSLRGTGSGYTF	TGTGCCAGCAGCCTCCGCGGGACAGGGAGTGGCTACACCTTC
TRBV18	TRBJ1-1	NA	NA	CASSLGGETEAFF	TGTGCCAGCTCACTAGGGGGGGAGACTGAAGCTTTCTTT
TRBV9	TRBJ2-1	NA	TRBD2	CASSVVGGGYNEQFF	TGTGCCAGCAGCGTAGTGGGCGGGGGTTACAATGAGCAGTTCTTC
TRBV4-1	TRBJ2-2	NA	TRBD2	CASSGLVKAGELFF	TGCGCCAGCAGCGGACTAGTTAAGGCCGGGGAGCTGTTTTTT
TRBV29-1	TRBJ2-5	once	NA	CSVVGAQETQYF	TGCAGCGTTGTAGGGGCTCAAGAGACCCAGTACTTC
TRBV4-2	TRBJ1-1	NA	NA	CASSQRMGAELNTEAFF	TGTGCCAGCAGCCAAAGGATGGGGGCCGAACTGAACACTGAAGCTTTCTTT
TRBV6-5	TRBJ2-2	NA	NA	CASTRQGNTGELFF	TGTGCCAGCACCCGGCAGGGTAACACCGGGGAGCTGTTTTTT
TRBV7-2	TRBJ1-2	NA	TRBD1	CASSFSGTGDYGYTF	TGTGCCAGCAGCTTTTCCGGGACAGGGGACTATGGCTACACCTTC
TRBV10-3	TRBJ2-7	NA	TRBD1	CAISESPGTGFEQYF	TGTGCCATCAGTGAGTCCCCCGGGACAGGGTTCGAGCAGTACTTC
TRBV7-2	TRBJ1-1	NA	NA	CASSAFGGALAEAFF	TGTGCCAGCAGCGCCTTCGGAGGGGCATTGGCTGAAGCTTTCTTT
TRBV19	TRBJ2-3	NA	NA	CASNRVRSTDTQYF	TGTGCCAGTAATCGCGTCCGGAGCACAGATACGCAGTATTTT
TRBV15	TRBJ2-1	NA	NA	CATSRARFSGNEQFF	TGTGCCACCAGCAGAGCGAGGTTTTCGGGAAATGAGCAGTTCTTC
TRBV15	TRBJ2-7	few	TRBD1	CATSGRQGAYEQYF	TGTGCCACCAGCGGGCGACAGGGGGCCTACGAGCAGTACTTC
TRBV18	TRBJ1-2	NA	TRBD1	CASSYGTGQNYGYTF	TGTGCCAGCTCGTATGGGACAGGGCAGAACTATGGCTACACCTTC
TRBV5-1	TRBJ1-2	once	NA	CASSGGHPNYGYTF	TGCGCCAGCAGCGGCGGACACCCTAACTATGGCTACACCTTC
TRBV19	TRBJ2-7	NA	NA	CASSILGGPYEQYF	TGTGCCAGTAGTATATTGGGAGGCCCCTACGAGCAGTACTTC
TRBV19	TRBJ2-1	NA	TRBD1	CASTRDSSYNEQFF	TGTGCCAGTACCCGGGACAGCTCCTACAATGAGCAGTTCTTC
TRBV19	TRBJ1-3	few	TRBD1	CASRPQYRGPGNTIYF	TGTGCCAGTAGGCCACAATACAGGGGGCCTGGAAACACCATATATTTT
TRBV15	TRBJ1-5	NA	TRBD1	CATRDRGNSNQPQHF	TGTGCCACCAGAGACAGGGGAAATAGCAATCAGCCCCAGCATTTT
TRBV7-9	TRBJ1-5	NA	NA	CASSFQGVNQPQHF	TGTGCCAGCAGCTTTCAAGGGGTCAATCAGCCCCAGCATTTT
TRBV30	TRBJ2-1	NA	TRBD1	CAWGLRDRQFF	TGTGCCTGGGGGCTCCGGGACAGGCAGTTCTTC
TRBV30	TRBJ2-3	NA	TRBD2	CAGSTGAGGLTDTQYF	TGTGCCGGGAGTACGGGAGCGGGGGGGCTCACAGATACGCAGTATTTT
TRBV29-1	TRBJ1-1	NA	TRBD1	CSVRTGGGTEAFF	TGCAGCGTTCGGACAGGGGGCGGTACTGAAGCTTTCTTT
TRBV5-6	TRBJ2-3	NA	NA	CASSFIDTQYF	TGTGCCAGCAGCTTCATAGATACGCAGTATTTT